This entry is about one TCR beta chain. The data stem from a study of blood T cell repertoires in COVID-19. Sequencing used immunoSEQ multiplex PCR; TCRdb keeps in-frame clones, though not all of them. This sample yields some 120,000 clones, of which approximately 80% are seen a single time; roughly 0.83% belongs to the top ten. The germline gives CDR1 KGHSH, CDR2 LQKENI. CDR3 length: 15 residues. The junction had 3 bases not matched to a gene; V was cut back by 3 bases and J by 2 bases. The specimen sequenced was peripheral blood. The receptor's source is a woman in her sixties or seventies with acute or convalescent COVID-19. This sequence joins TRBV18 and TRBJ2-3, with 9 bases identical to TRBD2. The CDR3 DNA reads as TGTGCCAGCTCACCGATAGCGGGGGCCACAGATACGCAGTATTTT. Its translation is CASSPIAGATDTQYF.